This TCR beta chain was sequenced during a study of regulatory T cells in long-lasting Graves disease. CDR3 regions were amplified by Arm-PCR using iRepertoire HTBI primers to build TCR beta libraries. From the multiplex PCR reads, TCRdb called clonotypes with MiXCR, one entry per CDR3 protein. The data contain about 530,000 distinct CDR3 sequences, about 15% of them singletons. As to time point: newly diagnosed GD, antithyroid drugs for less than 3 months. Making the TCR library involved RNA that had been extracted from PBMCs. CDR3 size: 16 residues. The germline V and J ends were trimmed by 0 bases and 4 bases, with 14 bases remaining between them. Germline V gives CDR1 SGDLS, CDR2 YYNGEE. This clonotype was seen at least ten times. The same data also went into a second study, on T cells in Graves' hyperthyroidism and ophthalmopathy. As that study records: Diagnoses were made from clinical symptoms, serum measures (thyroxine and TRAb), thyroid ultrasound and orbital computed tomography.

This specimen consisted of peripheral blood mononuclear cells (PBMCs), obtained at new diagnosis, from a patient treated with antithyroid drugs. This sequence was found in a woman between 40 and 65 years old with Graves disease. This sequence joins TRBV9 and TRBJ1-3, with D unclear. The CDR3 coding sequence is TGTGCCAGCAGCGTAGCAGCGGAAGGTCCCGGAAACACCATATATTTT. This translates into CASSVAAEGPGNTIYF.